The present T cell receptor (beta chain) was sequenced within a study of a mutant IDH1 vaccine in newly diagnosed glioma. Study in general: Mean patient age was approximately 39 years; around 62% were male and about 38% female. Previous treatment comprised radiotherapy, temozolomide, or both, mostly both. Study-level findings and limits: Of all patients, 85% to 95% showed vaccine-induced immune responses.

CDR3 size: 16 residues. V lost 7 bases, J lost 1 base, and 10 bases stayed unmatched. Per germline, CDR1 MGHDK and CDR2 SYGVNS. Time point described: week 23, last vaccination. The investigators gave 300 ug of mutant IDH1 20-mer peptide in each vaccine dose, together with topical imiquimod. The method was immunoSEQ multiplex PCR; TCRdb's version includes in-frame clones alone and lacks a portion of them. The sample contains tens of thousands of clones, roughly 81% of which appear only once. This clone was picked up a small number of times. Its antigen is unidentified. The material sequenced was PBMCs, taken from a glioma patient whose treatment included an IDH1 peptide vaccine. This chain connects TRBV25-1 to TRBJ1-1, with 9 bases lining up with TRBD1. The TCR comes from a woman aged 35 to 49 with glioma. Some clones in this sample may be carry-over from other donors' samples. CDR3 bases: TGTGCCAGCATCGGCCGGGACAGGGAAGGGAACACTGAAGCTTTCTTT. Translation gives CASIGRDREGNTEAFF.